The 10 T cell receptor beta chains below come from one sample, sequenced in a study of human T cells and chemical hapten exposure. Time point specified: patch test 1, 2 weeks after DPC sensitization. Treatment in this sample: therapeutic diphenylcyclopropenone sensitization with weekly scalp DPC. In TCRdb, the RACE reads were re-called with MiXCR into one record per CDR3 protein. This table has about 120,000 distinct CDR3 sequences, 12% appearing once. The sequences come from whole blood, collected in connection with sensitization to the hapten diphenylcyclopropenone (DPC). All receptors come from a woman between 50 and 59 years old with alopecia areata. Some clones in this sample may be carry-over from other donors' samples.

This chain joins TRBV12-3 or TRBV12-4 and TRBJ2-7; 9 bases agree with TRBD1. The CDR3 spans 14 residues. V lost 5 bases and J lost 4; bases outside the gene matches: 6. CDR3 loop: CASSPVDRGYEQYF. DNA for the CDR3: TGTGCCAGCAGTCCAGTGGACAGGGGTTACGAGCAGTACTTC.

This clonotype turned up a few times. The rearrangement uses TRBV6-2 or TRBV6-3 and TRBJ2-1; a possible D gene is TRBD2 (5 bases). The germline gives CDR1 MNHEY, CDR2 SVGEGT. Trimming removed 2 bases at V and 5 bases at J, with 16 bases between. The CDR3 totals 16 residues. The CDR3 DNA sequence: TGTGCCAGCAGTTACGGTCAGCGGAGACTAAACAATGAGCAGTTCTTC. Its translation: CASSYGQRRLNNEQFF.

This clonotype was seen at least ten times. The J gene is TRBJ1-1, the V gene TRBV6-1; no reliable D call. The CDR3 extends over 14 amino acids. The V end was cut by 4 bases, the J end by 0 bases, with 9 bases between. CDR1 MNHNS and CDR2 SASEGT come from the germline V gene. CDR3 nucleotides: TGTGCCAGCAGTGCCTATGGGATGAACACTGAAGCTTTCTTT. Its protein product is CASSAYGMNTEAFF.

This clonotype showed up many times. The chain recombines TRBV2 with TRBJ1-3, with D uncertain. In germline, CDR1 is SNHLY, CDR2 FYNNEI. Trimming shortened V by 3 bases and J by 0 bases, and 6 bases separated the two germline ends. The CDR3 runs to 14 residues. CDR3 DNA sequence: TGTGCCAGCAGTGATCGGATCTCTGGAAACACCATATATTTT. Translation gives CASSDRISGNTIYF.

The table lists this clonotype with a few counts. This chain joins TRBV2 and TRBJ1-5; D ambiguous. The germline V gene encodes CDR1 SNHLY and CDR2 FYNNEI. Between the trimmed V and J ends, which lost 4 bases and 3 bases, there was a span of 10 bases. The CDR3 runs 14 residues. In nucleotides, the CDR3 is TGTGCCAGCAGTGCTCTCCTTTTCAATCAGCCCCAGCATTTT. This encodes CASSALLFNQPQHF. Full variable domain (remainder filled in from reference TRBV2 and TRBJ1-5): EPEVTQTPSHQVTQMGQEVILRCVPISNHLYFYWYRQILGQKVEFLVSFYNNEISEKSEIFDDQFSVERPDGSNFTLKIRSTKLEDSAMYFCASSALLFNQPQHFGDGTRLSIL.

The CDR3 region is CASSGLGFITDTQYF. CDR3 coding DNA: TGTGCCAGCAGTGGTCTAGGTTTTATCACAGATACGCAGTATTTT. This chain connects TRBV12-3 or TRBV12-4 to TRBJ2-3; D not certain. V shed 5 bases and J shed 2 bases, with 14 bases lying between them. The CDR3 runs to 15 residues.

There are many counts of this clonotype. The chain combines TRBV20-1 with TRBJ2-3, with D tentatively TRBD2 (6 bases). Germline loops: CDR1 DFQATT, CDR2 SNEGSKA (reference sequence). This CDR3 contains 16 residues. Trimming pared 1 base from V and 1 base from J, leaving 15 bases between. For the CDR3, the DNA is TGCAGTGCTAGAGTTAGGGACTGGAAAGGCACAGATACGCAGTATTTT. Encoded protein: CSARVRDWKGTDTQYF.

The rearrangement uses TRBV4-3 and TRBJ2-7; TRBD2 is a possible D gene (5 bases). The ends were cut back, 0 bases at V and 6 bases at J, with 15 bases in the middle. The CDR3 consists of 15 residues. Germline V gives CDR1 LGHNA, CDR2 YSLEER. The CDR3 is CASSQDRTAPVEQYF. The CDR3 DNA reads TGCGCCAGCAGCCAAGATCGGACTGCGCCAGTCGAGCAGTACTTC.

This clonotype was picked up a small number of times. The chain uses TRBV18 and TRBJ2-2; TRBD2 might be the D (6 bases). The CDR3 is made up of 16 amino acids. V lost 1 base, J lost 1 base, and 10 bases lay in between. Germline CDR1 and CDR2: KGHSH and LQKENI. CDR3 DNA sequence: TGTGCCAGCTCACCACAGGCGGGATGGAACACCGGGGAGCTGTTTTTT. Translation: CASSPQAGWNTGELFF.

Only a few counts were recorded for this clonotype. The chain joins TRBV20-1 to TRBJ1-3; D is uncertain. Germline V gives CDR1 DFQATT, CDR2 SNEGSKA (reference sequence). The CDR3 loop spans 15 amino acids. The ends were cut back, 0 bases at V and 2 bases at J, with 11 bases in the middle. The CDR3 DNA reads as TGCAGTGCTAGAGATAGGATAGGGACTGGAAACACCATATATTTT. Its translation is CSARDRIGTGNTIYF.